The 16 T cell receptor beta chains below all came from one sample that was sequenced in a study of cytomegalovirus exposure and HLA in healthy donors. The PCR was carried out with 60 Vbeta primers and 13 Jbeta primers. The table came from immunoSEQ multiplex PCR; TCRdb's copy has only in-frame clones and leaves some out. The sample shows 150,000 to 180,000 clones, approximately 80% of them seen only once. The sample comprised PBMCs. The receptors derive from a man aged 30 to 39 in good health and CMV-seropositive.

This chain links TRBV5-1 with TRBJ2-7; the D is unclear. Germline V gene lookup returns CDR1 SGHRS and CDR2 YFSETQ. The CDR3 length is 14 residues. Trimming left V 3 bases short and J 2 bases short, with 12 bases between. CDR3 bases: TGCGCCAGCAGCTCACCCACACCACCCTACGAGCAGTACTTC. Translating it yields CASSSPTPPYEQYF.

The rearrangement links TRBV27 to TRBJ1-5; 7 positions agree with TRBD1. V gave up 5 bases and J gave up 6 bases; unmatched junction bases: 13. Germline V lookup: CDR1 MNHEY, CDR2 SMNVEV (reference sequence). The CDR3 contains 16 residues. CDR3 region: CASSPDPTGIRQPQHF. The CDR3 DNA sequence: TGTGCCAGCAGTCCAGATCCGACAGGGATCCGTCAGCCCCAGCATTTT.

V is TRBV28 and J is TRBJ2-3, with 7 bases fitting TRBD1. J was trimmed by 3 bases and V by 6 bases; bases with no gene match: 9. The CDR3 has 15 amino acids. CDR1 is MDHEN and CDR2 is SYDVKM in the germline V gene. CDR3 nucleotide sequence: TGTGCCAGCAGCCGCCCGACAGGGAGTACAGATACGCAGTATTTT. Residues: CASSRPTGSTDTQYF.

V is TRBV28 and J is TRBJ1-1; D is possibly TRBD1 (5 bases). Trimming took 10 bases from V and 4 from J, leaving 16 bases between them. The CDR3 runs 13 residues. CDR1 MDHEN and CDR2 SYDVKM come from the germline V gene. The CDR3 here is CAMQGRGGTEAFF. CDR3 nucleotide sequence: TGTGCCATGCAAGGAAGGGGAGGCACTGAAGCTTTCTTT. The variable domain in full, completed from reference TRBV28 and TRBJ1-1, reads DVKVTQSSRYLVKRTGEKVFLECVQDMDHENMFWYRQDPGLGLRLIYFSYDVKMKEKGDIPEGYSVSREKKERFSLILESASTNQTSMYLCAMQGRGGTEAFFGQGTRLTVV.

This clone is a singleton in its sample. The chain couples TRBV9 to TRBJ2-5; D is ambiguous. With 4 bases removed from V and 5 bases from J, the gap between germline ends came to 12 bases. Per the germline V gene, CDR1 is SGDLS and CDR2 is YYNGEE. The CDR3 consists of 13 residues. The CDR3 region has the DNA TGTGCCAGCAGCTTCGGGTCGGAGGAGACCCAGTACTTC. Its translation: CASSFGSEETQYF.

This sequence joins TRBV5-4 and TRBJ2-3; D not certain. Germline V CDR1 and CDR2: SGHNT, YYREEE (reference sequence). Trimming took 5 bases from V and 0 from J, leaving 13 bases between them. This CDR3 is built from 15 residues. CDR3 DNA: TGTGCCAGCAGTTCGAACAGAGTTAGCACAGATACGCAGTATTTT. This translates into CASSSNRVSTDTQYF.

The chain couples TRBV7-9 to TRBJ1-1, with D possibly matching TRBD1 (5 bases). This CDR3 has 13 residues. Germline CDR1 is SEHNR and CDR2 is FQNEAQ (reference sequence). V dropped 5 bases and J dropped 5 bases, with 12 bases sitting between them. The CDR3 DNA is TGTGCCAGCAGCAACGCGGGGCGAACTGAAGCTTTCTTT. As protein: CASSNAGRTEAFF.

The chain carries TRBV10-1 and TRBJ2-3; 11 bases map to TRBD2. The CDR3 runs to 16 residues. Trimming at V came to 0 bases and at J to 6 bases, leaving 5 bases not matched to a gene. The germline V gene has CDR1 WNHNN and CDR2 SYGVQD (reference sequence). CDR3 sequence (DNA): TGCGCCAGCAGTGAGTCGATAGCGGGGGGGATGGATACGCAGTATTTT. The encoded protein is CASSESIAGGMDTQYF.

In this sample, this clone turned up a few times. The chain couples TRBV2 to TRBJ1-3; possibly TRBD1 for D (6 bases). The V gene lost 6 bases and the J gene lost 0 bases, with 12 bases spanning the gap. The CDR3 sequence is 15 residues long. CDR1 is SNHLY and CDR2 is FYNNEI in the germline V gene. The CDR3 sequence is CASSSDRNSGNTIYF. The CDR3 DNA reads as TGTGCCAGCAGCTCCGACAGGAACTCTGGAAACACCATATATTTT.

This chain connects TRBV9 to TRBJ2-3; possibly TRBD1 for D (6 bases). Germline V CDR1 and CDR2: SGDLS, YYNGEE. The germline V and J ends were trimmed by 4 bases and 4 bases, with 19 bases remaining between them. This CDR3 spans 16 amino acids. The chain's CDR3 is CASSPTGNLGSDTQYF. CDR3 DNA sequence: TGTGCCAGCAGCCCTACAGGGAATTTAGGTTCAGATACGCAGTATTTT.

This chain joins TRBV4-2 and TRBJ2-1; 7 nucleotides line up with TRBD1. CDR3 length: 16 amino acids. CDR1 and CDR2 from the germline V gene are LGHNA and YNFKEQ. Germline trimming cut 4 bases from V and 9 bases from J; bases unmatched to any gene: 15. CDR3: CASSPRGPTGNGEQFF. The CDR3, as DNA: TGTGCCAGCAGCCCAAGGGGGCCCACTGGGAACGGTGAGCAGTTCTTC.

The chain recombines TRBV27 with TRBJ2-1; 7 nucleotides match TRBD1. CDR1 and CDR2 (germline): MNHEY, SMNVEV (reference sequence). V trimming: 2 bases; J trimming: 10 bases; junction bases outside the gene matches: 8. The CDR3 covers 14 residues. CDR3 coding DNA: TGTGCCAGCAGTTTAGACAGGGAACGTCGAGAGCAGTTCTTC. The encoded protein is CASSLDRERREQFF.

The V and J genes are TRBV5-5 and TRBJ2-1, with 10 bases that match TRBD2. CDR3 length: 17 residues. Germline V lookup: CDR1 SGHKS, CDR2 YYEKEE (reference sequence). J lost 4 bases, V lost 0 bases, and 7 bases had no gene match. CDR3 nucleotides: TGTGCCAGCAGCTTGGTTTCTAGCGGGAGCATTTACAATGAGCAGTTCTTC. Its protein product is CASSLVSSGSIYNEQFF. Based on the CDR3 plus reference TRBV5-5 and TRBJ2-1, the full variable domain is DAGVTQSPTHLIKTRGQQVTLRCSPISGHKSVSWYQQVLGQGPQFIFQYYEKEERGRGNFPDRFSARQFPNYSSELNVNALLLGDSALYLCASSLVSSGSIYNEQFFGPGTRLTVL.

The chain uses TRBV11-2 and TRBJ2-2; no clear D gene. The CDR3 extends over 16 amino acids. V was cut by 1 base and J by 4 bases, with 13 bases left in between. The germline gives CDR1 SGHAT, CDR2 FQNNGV. CDR3 DNA sequence: TGTGCCAGCAGCTTAGTCCGGGTACGTGGCACCGGGGAGCTGTTTTTT. Amino acid sequence: CASSLVRVRGTGELFF.

This chain uses TRBV2 with TRBJ2-7, with no clear D. This CDR3 region has 14 residues. V was clipped by 4 bases and J by 1 base, with 11 bases between them. Germline CDR1 SNHLY, CDR2 FYNNEI. The CDR3 sequence: CASSARQDSYEQYF. The CDR3 DNA reads as TGTGCCAGCAGTGCGCGTCAGGATTCCTACGAGCAGTACTTC.

This clone was seen once. This chain uses TRBV6-5 with TRBJ2-7; 9 nucleotides line up with TRBD2. Per the germline V gene, CDR1 is MNHEY and CDR2 is SVGAGI. The CDR3 is 14 residues long. V dropped 8 bases and J dropped 6; count of bases not matched to a gene: 11. The CDR3 loop is CASRAGGGAAEQYF. CDR3 DNA sequence: TGTGCCAGCCGCGCGGGGGGGGGTGCGGCCGAGCAGTACTTC.